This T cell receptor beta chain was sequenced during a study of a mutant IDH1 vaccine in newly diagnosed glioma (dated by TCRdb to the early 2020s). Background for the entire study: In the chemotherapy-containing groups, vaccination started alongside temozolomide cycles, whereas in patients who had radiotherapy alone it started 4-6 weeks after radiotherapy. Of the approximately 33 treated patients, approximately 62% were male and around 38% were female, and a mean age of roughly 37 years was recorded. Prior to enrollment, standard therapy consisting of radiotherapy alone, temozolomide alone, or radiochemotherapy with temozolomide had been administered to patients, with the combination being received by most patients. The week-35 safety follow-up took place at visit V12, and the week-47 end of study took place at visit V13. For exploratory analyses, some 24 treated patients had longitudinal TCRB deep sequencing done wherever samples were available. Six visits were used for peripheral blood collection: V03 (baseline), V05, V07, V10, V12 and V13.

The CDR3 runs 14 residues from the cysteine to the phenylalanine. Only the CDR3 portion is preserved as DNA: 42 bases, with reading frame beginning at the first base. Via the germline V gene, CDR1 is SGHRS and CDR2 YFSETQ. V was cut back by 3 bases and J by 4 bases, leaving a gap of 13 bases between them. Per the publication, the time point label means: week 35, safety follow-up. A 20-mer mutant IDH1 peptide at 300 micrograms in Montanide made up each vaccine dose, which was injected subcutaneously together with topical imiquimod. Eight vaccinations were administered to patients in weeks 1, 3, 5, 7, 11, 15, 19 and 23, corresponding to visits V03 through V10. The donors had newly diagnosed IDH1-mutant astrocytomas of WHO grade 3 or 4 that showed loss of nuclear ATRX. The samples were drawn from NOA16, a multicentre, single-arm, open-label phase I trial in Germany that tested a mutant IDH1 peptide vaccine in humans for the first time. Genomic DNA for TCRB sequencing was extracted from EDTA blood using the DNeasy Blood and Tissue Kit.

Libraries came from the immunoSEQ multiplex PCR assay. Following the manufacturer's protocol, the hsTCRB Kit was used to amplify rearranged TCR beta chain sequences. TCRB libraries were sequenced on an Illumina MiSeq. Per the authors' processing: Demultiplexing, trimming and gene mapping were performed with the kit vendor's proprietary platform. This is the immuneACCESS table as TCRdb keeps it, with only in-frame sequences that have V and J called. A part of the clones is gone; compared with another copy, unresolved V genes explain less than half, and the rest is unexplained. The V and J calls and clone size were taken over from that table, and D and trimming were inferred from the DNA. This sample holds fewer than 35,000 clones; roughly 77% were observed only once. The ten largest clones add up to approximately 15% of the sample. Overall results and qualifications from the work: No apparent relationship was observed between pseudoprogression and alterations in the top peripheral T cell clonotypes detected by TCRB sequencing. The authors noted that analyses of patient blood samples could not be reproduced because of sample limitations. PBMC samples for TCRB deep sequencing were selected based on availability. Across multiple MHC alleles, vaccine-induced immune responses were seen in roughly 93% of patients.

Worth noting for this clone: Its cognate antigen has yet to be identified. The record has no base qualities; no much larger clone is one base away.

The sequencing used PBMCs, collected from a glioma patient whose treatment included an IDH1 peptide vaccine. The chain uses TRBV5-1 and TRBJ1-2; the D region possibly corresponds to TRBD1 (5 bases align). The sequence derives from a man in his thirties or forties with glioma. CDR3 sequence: CASSSQGKGYGYTF. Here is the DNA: TGCGCCAGCAGCTCGCAGGGCAAGGGCTATGGCTACACCTTC.